This T cell receptor (beta chain) comes out of a study of T cell responses to AZD1222 COVID-19 vaccine. Note on this clone: As yet, its antigen is unknown.

The protocol was immunoSEQ multiplex PCR, while the TCRdb copy is restricted to in-frame clones and leaves out a portion. The sample carries 130,000 or so clones, about nine tenths recorded once. Germline CDR1 reads GTSNPN; CDR2 reads SVGIG (reference sequence). V lost 3 bases and J lost 2, with 8 bases in between. The CDR3 has 12 residues. Study-level results: A mostly white British donor set with more females was recruited, and clonal diversity was possibly underestimated. No repertoire was sampled before or during the peak T cell response, only after it.

This rearrangement joins TRBV30 to TRBJ2-7; D is ambiguous. Sequencing used peripheral blood, obtained on day 0 of AZD1222 vaccination. The receptor was isolated from an adult in good health. As DNA, the CDR3 is TGTGCCTGGAGGACCGGGCCCTACGAGCAGTACTTC. It specifies CAWRTGPYEQYF.